A single sample gave rise to the 10 T cell receptor beta chains below, sequenced in a study of monozygotic twins with inflammatory bowel disease. TCRdb reprocessed the 5' RACE reads and reports one entry per CDR3 protein, with no DNA. This repertoire comprises approximately 150,000 distinct CDR3 sequences; its ten largest clones make up 2.4%. The sequenced sample was blood. These receptors all come from a human donor with ulcerative colitis or Crohn's disease, or a healthy co-twin of an affected twin (not recorded which).

This chain links TRBV20-1 with TRBJ2-1. Germline CDR1 is DFQATT and CDR2 is SNEGSKA (reference sequence). The CDR3 runs to 13 residues. Here the CDR3 reads CSAGADSYNEQFF.

The CDR3 protein is CASSLAAGPETQYF. The V and J genes are TRBV7-6 and TRBJ2-5; the D call of TRBD2 rests on TCRdb alone, since no DNA is present to check it. Germline CDR1 is SGHVS and CDR2 is FNYEAQ. The CDR3 covers 14 residues.

V is TRBV3-1 and J is TRBJ2-7; TCRdb proposes TRBD2, but this gene call is untestable without DNA. The germline CDR1 and CDR2 sequences are LGHDT and YNNKEL (reference sequence). The CDR3 sequence is 15 residues long. The CDR3 sequence: CASSHGSGGPYEQYF.

The gene calls are TRBV25-1 and TRBJ2-2. The CDR3 runs to 12 residues. Germline CDR1 is MGHDK and CDR2 is SYGVNS. The CDR3 here is CASNGNTGELFF. Supplemented by reference TRBV25-1 and TRBJ2-2, the full variable domain reads EADIYQTPRYLVIGTGKKITLECSQTMGHDKMYWYQQDPGMELHLIHYSYGVNSTEKGDLSSESTVSRIRTEHFPLTLESARPSHTSQYLCASNGNTGELFFGEGSRLTVL.

The chain joins TRBV2 to TRBJ2-7. Germline V lookup: CDR1 SNHLY, CDR2 FYNNEI. This CDR3 is built from 11 residues. CDR3 residues: CASREDYEQYF.

V usage is TRBV6-2 or TRBV6-3 and J usage is TRBJ2-5; TCRdb's D gene call, TRBD2, goes unchecked for lack of DNA. CDR3 length: 16 residues. Germline V CDR1 and CDR2: MNHEY, SVGEGT. CDR3: CASSWGLAGTKETQYF.

J is TRBJ2-4 and V is TRBV12-2; the D call from TCRdb, TRBD1, cannot be confirmed without DNA. TRBV12-2 has pseudogene status. CDR3 length: 15 amino acids. The CDR3 sequence is CASRLRPGGTGFSYF.

This chain connects TRBV10-2 to TRBJ2-2; as DNA is missing, the TRBD2 call by TCRdb cannot be tested. The length of the CDR3 is 14 residues. CDR1 and CDR2 from the germline V gene are WSHSY and SAAADI. The CDR3 here is CASRLAPNTGELFF.

The chain employs TRBV6-5 and TRBJ1-2; TCRdb outputs TRBD1, but without DNA this stays unchecked. The germline V gene has CDR1 MNHEY and CDR2 SVGAGI. This CDR3 contains 15 residues. CDR3 in amino acids: CASSSFPRATYGYTF.

V usage is TRBV20-1 and J usage is TRBJ2-7; TCRdb returns TRBD1, unconfirmable since there is no DNA. CDR3 length equals 13 residues. Germline V gene sequence: CDR1 DFQATT, CDR2 SNEGSKA (reference sequence). The CDR3 reads CSARTGGMWEQYF.